This T cell receptor (beta chain) is from a study of blood T cell repertoires in COVID-19. Study summary: From T cells, B-cell-depleted T cells, or PBMCs came the material, which was cDNA or gDNA.

Original processing methods: Quantification of nucleated cells was approximated via reference gene primer amplification. The repertoire was sequenced with immunoSEQ multiplex PCR; TCRdb's copy has only in-frame clones and lacks some. V, J and clone size are those of that table, while D and trimming were read from the DNA. The data hold some 70,000 clones, with over 70% observed a single time. Material for sequencing was peripheral blood. This TCR was sampled from a man aged 50-60 years with active COVID-19.

The CDR3 DNA is TGTGCCAGCTCACCACGTTCCGTCAGGGTCAACACTGAAGCTTTCTTT. Translating gives CASSPRSVRVNTEAFF. V and J are TRBV18 and TRBJ1-1, with D possibly TRBD1 on 5 matching bases. The CDR3 runs to 16 residues. Per germline, CDR1 KGHSH and CDR2 LQKENI. V lost 1 base and J 2 bases, leaving 14 bases between the germline ends. The full variable domain, with the rest looked up from reference TRBV18 and TRBJ1-1, is NAGVMQNPRHLVRRRGQEARLRCSPMKGHSHVYWYRQLPEEGLKFMVYLQKENIIDESGMPKERFSAEFPKEGPSILRIQQVVRGDSAAYFCASSPRSVRVNTEAFFGQGTRLTVV.